Below are 18 T cell receptor beta chains sequenced from a single sample in a study of T cells after yellow fever vaccination (dated by TCRdb to between 2018 and 2021). In the paper's terms, the treatment or condition label means: live attenuated yellow fever vaccine strain. Library generation was performed with 5' RACE. The sequencer listed for this sample is Illumina HiSeq 2500. The public sequencing data were trimmed at Q25 with fastp and processed into clonotypes with MiXCR by TCRdb, which kept only in-frame beta chains. Rows merge per CDR3 protein into single entries with the most common DNA and genes. In this sample the table shows about 580,000 distinct CDR3 sequences, about 17% of which occur a single time. The ten largest clones take up 17% of the sample. The sequencing used PBMCs, collected more than 4 days after the first yellow fever vaccination. These receptors were obtained from a man younger than 35 who received the YFV17D yellow fever vaccine.

This clonotype was seen ten or more times. The genes are TRBV5-1 and TRBJ2-3; 8 bases match TRBD2. This CDR3 spans 15 amino acids. From germline, CDR1 is SGHRS and CDR2 YFSETQ. Germline trimming cut 4 bases from V and 4 bases from J; bases unmatched to any gene: 8. This CDR3 reads CASSPWTSSADTQYF. The CDR3 DNA reads TGCGCCAGCAGCCCATGGACTAGCAGTGCAGATACGCAGTATTTT.

V and J are TRBV24-1 and TRBJ1-2; D gene uncertain. V shed 9 bases and J shed 6 bases, with 13 bases lying between them. CDR1 and CDR2 (germline): KGHDR, SFDVKD. There are 12 residues in the CDR3. The CDR3 here is CATPAALHGYTF. The CDR3 nucleotides are TGTGCCACCCCGGCAGCGTTGCATGGCTACACCTTC.

Only a few counts were recorded for this clonotype. The V gene is TRBV6-2 or TRBV6-3, the J gene TRBJ1-5; D uncertain. Per germline, CDR1 MNHEY and CDR2 SVGEGT. CDR3 size: 14 residues. The ends were cut back, 3 bases at V and 7 bases at J, with 13 bases in the middle. The CDR3 DNA follows: TGTGCCAGCAGTTATTCCTCGATGCGGCAGCCCCAGCATTTT. Residues: CASSYSSMRQPQHF.

The chain combines TRBV12-3 or TRBV12-4 with TRBJ2-7; 12 positions match TRBD1. V was clipped by 7 bases and J by 7 bases; unmatched bases: 5. This CDR3 has 13 amino acids. The CDR3 protein is CASKGTGGVEQYF. Here the CDR3 DNA reads TGTGCCAGCAAGGGGACAGGGGGCGTAGAGCAGTACTTC.

This clonotype was counted a few times. The V call is TRBV6-1, the J call TRBJ2-7; D is unclear. The ends were cut back, 4 bases at V and 2 bases at J, with 12 bases in the middle. Germline V CDR1 and CDR2: MNHNS, SASEGT. The CDR3 length is 14 residues. The CDR3 sequence: CASSATVIAYEQYV. CDR3 bases: TGTGCCAGCAGTGCGACGGTGATCGCCTACGAGCAGTACGTC.

The rearrangement joins TRBV4-3 to TRBJ1-1, with 8 positions matching TRBD1. The ends lost 1 base at V and 5 bases at J; junction bases unmatched: 9. Germline V gives CDR1 LGHNA, CDR2 YSLEER. The CDR3 contains 16 residues. CDR3: CASSQVQTGGGTEAFF. The CDR3 region has the DNA TGCGCCAGCAGCCAAGTCCAAACAGGGGGAGGGACTGAAGCTTTCTTT.

This chain links TRBV27 with TRBJ2-5, with TRBD2 matching over 8 bases. With 7 bases clipped from V and 4 bases from J, the junction kept 11 bases outside the gene matches. The germline CDR1 and CDR2 sequences are MNHEY and SMNVEV (reference sequence). The CDR3 has 15 amino acids. CDR3 bases: TGTGCCAGCATGGGTAGACGGCGGGGGGTAGAGACCCAGTACTTC. Protein product: CASMGRRRGVETQYF.

This clonotype showed up just a few times. The rearrangement uses TRBV20-1 and TRBJ2-1; D is unresolved. The CDR3 length is 14 residues. Germline V gene sequence: CDR1 DFQATT, CDR2 SNEGSKA (reference sequence). V lost 3 bases to trimming and J lost 0 bases, with 9 bases between them. CDR3 nucleotides: TGCAGTGCTAGGGGCGTCTACTCCTACAATGAGCAGTTCTTC. Its translation is CSARGVYSYNEQFF.

The chain employs TRBV29-1 and TRBJ2-3, with a possible D match to TRBD2 (7 bases). The CDR3 has 14 amino acids. V lost 7 bases and J lost 5, with 19 bases in between. Germline V gives CDR1 SQVTM, CDR2 ANQGSEA. The CDR3 reads CSADGGHKGDTQYF. In DNA, the CDR3 is TGCAGCGCCGACGGGGGGCACAAGGGAGATACGCAGTATTTT.

This clonotype was detected only a few times. The rearrangement uses TRBV29-1 and TRBJ2-7, with 11 bases that match TRBD1. Germline V gene data show CDR1 as SQVTM and CDR2 as ANQGSEA. The CDR3 is 19 amino acids. After removal of 4 bases from V and 3 bases from J, the junction contained 20 bases not matched to a gene. The CDR3 coding sequence is TGCAGCGTTGGGGGACAGGGGGTAGAATATCGCCCGGGGCTCTACGAGCAGTACGTC. Translating it yields CSVGGQGVEYRPGLYEQYV.

The chain is built from TRBV7-8 and TRBJ1-5, with a weak D call TRBD1 (5 bases). The CDR3 extends over 17 amino acids. Trimming stripped 3 bases from V and 0 bases from J, with 15 bases between. From germline, CDR1 is SGHVS and CDR2 FQNEAQ. CDR3 DNA sequence: TGTGCCAGCAGCTTGGGGACCGTAGCCTATAGCAATCAGCCCCAGCATTTT. It translates to CASSLGTVAYSNQPQHF.

The rearrangement links TRBV28 to TRBJ2-7, with no clear D. CDR1 is MDHEN and CDR2 is SYDVKM in the germline V gene. The length of the CDR3 is 13 residues. Deletions cut 6 bases from V and 4 bases from J, with 13 bases between. The chain's CDR3 is CASSGSNLYEQYV. The CDR3 nucleotides read TGTGCCAGCAGCGGTTCCAACCTGTACGAGCAGTACGTC.

The chain employs TRBV14 and TRBJ2-7, with unresolved D. V was pared by 4 bases and J by 3 bases, with 13 bases between. CDR1 is SGHDN and CDR2 is FVKESK in the germline V gene. The CDR3 length is 14 residues. DNA of the CDR3: TGTGCCAGCAGCCTCCAAAACGTAAACTACGAGCAGTACTTC. It is translated as CASSLQNVNYEQYF.

This clonotype has ten or more counts. The chain carries TRBV7-3 and TRBJ2-3, with a possible D match to TRBD2 (7 bases). The germline CDR1 and CDR2 sequences are SGHTA and FQGTGA. The CDR3 extends over 16 amino acids. V was trimmed by 2 bases and J by 5 bases, leaving 17 bases between them. CDR3 sequence: CASSLHALGGQDTQYF. The CDR3 nucleotides read TGTGCCAGCAGCTTACATGCGCTGGGGGGGCAAGATACGCAGTATTTT.

This clonotype occurred many times. This sequence joins TRBV7-2 and TRBJ2-3, with TRBD2 matching over 7 bases. J was trimmed by 1 base and V by 0 bases; bases with no gene match: 4. The CDR3 consists of 16 residues. Germline CDR1 SGHTA, CDR2 FQGNSA. DNA of the CDR3: TGTGCCAGCAGCTTAGCCCCTCTAGCGGGCACAGATACGCAGTATTTT. Translating it yields CASSLAPLAGTDTQYF.

This clonotype showed up many times. The chain uses TRBV27 and TRBJ2-1; possibly TRBD1 for D (6 bases). The germline V gene has CDR1 MNHEY and CDR2 SMNVEV (reference sequence). Trimming removed 5 bases from V and 6 bases from J, with 14 bases in between. CDR3 length: 14 amino acids. The CDR3 DNA reads TGTGCCAGCAGTACACAGGGAGATGGCAATGAGCAGTTCTTC. Its protein is CASSTQGDGNEQFF.

This clonotype has more than one count but fewer than ten. The chain carries TRBV6-1 and TRBJ1-4; no firm D call. This CDR3 has 14 residues. Trimming stripped 5 bases from V and 8 bases from J, with 15 bases between. Germline V CDR1 and CDR2: MNHNS, SASEGT. In DNA, the CDR3 is TGTGCCAGCAGTCCGACGACCTCCTCGGAAAAACTGTTTTTT. Its translation: CASSPTTSSEKLFF.

This clonotype has more than one count but fewer than ten. The chain uses TRBV9 and TRBJ2-5; the D gene is possibly TRBD2 (6 bases). Germline V CDR1 and CDR2: SGDLS, YYNGEE. The CDR3 has 16 residues. The V and J ends lost 0 bases and 2 bases respectively, with 14 bases between them. This CDR3 is CASSVGTGTPQETQYF. The DNA of the CDR3 is TGTGCCAGCAGCGTAGGGACCGGGACTCCTCAAGAGACCCAGTACTTC.